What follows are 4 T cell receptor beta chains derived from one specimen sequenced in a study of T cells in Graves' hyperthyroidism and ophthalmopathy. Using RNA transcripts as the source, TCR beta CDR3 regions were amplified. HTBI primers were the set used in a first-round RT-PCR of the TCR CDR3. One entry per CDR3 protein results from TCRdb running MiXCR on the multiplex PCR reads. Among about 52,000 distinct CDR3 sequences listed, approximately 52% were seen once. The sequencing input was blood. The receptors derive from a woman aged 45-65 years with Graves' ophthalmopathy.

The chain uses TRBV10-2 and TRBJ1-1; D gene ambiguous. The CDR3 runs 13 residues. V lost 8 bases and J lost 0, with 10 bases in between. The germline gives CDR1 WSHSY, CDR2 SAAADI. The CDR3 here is CASGRRMNTEAFF. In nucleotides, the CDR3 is TGCGCCAGCGGAAGACGAATGAACACTGAAGCTTTCTTT.

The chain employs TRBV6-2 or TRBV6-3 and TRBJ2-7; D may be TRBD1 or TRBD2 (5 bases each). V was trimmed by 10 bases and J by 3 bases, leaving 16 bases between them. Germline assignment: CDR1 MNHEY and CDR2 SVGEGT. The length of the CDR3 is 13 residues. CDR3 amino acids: CATQRGAFYEQYF. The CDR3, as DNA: TGTGCCACGCAACGAGGGGCATTCTACGAGCAGTACTTC.

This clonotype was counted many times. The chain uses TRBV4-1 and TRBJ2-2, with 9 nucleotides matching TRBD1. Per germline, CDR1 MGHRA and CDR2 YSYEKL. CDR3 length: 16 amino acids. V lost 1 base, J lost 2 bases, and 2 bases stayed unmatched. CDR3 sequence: CASSQAGQGNTGELFF. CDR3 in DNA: TGCGCCAGCAGCCAAGCGGGACAGGGAAACACCGGGGAGCTGTTTTTT.

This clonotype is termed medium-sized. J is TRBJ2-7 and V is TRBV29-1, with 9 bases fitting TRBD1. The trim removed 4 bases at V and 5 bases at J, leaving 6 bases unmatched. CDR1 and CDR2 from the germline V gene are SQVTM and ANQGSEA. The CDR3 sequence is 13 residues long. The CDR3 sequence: CSVAGTGYNEQYF. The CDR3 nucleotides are TGCAGCGTTGCCGGGACAGGGTATAACGAGCAGTACTTC.